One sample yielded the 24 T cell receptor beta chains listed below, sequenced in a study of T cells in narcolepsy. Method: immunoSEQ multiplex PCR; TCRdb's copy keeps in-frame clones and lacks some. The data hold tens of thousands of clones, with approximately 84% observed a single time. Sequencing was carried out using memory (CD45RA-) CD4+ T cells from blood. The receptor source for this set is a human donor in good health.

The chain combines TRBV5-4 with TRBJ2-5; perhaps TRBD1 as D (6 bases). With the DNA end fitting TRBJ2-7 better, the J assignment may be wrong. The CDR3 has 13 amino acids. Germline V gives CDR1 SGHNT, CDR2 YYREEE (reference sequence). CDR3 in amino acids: CASSPTGEDEQYF. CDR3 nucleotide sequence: TGTGCCAGCAGCCCGACAGGAGAGGACGAGCAGTACTTC.

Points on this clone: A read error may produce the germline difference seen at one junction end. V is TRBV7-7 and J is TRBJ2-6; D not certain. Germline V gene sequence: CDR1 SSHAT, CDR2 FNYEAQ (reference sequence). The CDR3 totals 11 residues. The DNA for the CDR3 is TGTGCCACAAAGTCGGGCCAACGTCCTGACTTC. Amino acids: CATKSGQRPDF.

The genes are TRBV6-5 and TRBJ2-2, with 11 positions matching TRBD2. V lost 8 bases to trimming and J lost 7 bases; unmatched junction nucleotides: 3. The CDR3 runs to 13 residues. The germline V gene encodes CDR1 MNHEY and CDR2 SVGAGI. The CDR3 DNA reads TGTGCCAGCCGGCTAGCGGGAGGCGGGGAGCTGTTTTTT. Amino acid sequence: CASRLAGGGELFF.

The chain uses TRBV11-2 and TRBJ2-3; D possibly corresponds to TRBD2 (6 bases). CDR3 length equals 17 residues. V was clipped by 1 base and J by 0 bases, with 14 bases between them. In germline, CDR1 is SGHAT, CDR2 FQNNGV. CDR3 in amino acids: CASSLVGLARSTDTQYF. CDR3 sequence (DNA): TGTGCCAGCAGCTTAGTTGGGCTAGCGAGAAGCACAGATACGCAGTATTTT.

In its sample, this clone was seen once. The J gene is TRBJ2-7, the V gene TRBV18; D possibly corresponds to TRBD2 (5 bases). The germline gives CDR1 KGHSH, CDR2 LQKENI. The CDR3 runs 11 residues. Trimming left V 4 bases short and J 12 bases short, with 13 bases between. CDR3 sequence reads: CASSQGREWYF. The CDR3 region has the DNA TGTGCCAGCTCACAGGGAAGGGAGTGGTACTTC.

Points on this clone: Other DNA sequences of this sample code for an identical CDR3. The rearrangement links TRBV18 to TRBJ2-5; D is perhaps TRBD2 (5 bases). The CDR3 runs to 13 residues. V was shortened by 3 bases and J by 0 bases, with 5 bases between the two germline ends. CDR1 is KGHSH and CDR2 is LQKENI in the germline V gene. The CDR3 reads CASSPRDQETQYF. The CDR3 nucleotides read TGTGCCAGCTCACCGAGGGACCAAGAGACCCAGTACTTC. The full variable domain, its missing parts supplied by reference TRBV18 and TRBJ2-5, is NAGVMQNPRHLVRRRGQEARLRCSPMKGHSHVYWYRQLPEEGLKFMVYLQKENIIDESGMPKERFSAEFPKEGPSILRIQQVVRGDSAAYFCASSPRDQETQYFGPGTRLLVL.

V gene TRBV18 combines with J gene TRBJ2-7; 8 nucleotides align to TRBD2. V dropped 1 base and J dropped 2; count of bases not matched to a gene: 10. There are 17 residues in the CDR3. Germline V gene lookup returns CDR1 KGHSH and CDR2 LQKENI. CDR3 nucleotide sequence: TGTGCCAGCTCACCACTGCCTAGCGGGTCTTCGGCCTACGAGCAGTACTTC. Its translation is CASSPLPSGSSAYEQYF. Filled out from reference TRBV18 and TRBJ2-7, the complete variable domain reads NAGVMQNPRHLVRRRGQEARLRCSPMKGHSHVYWYRQLPEEGLKFMVYLQKENIIDESGMPKERFSAEFPKEGPSILRIQQVVRGDSAAYFCASSPLPSGSSAYEQYFGPGTRLTVT.

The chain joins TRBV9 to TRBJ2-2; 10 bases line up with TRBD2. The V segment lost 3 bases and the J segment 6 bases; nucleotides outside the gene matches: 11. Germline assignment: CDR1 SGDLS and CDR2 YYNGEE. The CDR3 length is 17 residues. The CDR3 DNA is TGTGCCAGCAGCGAGGGGCTAGCGGGAGTATATCCCGGGGAGCTGTTTTTT. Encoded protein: CASSEGLAGVYPGELFF.

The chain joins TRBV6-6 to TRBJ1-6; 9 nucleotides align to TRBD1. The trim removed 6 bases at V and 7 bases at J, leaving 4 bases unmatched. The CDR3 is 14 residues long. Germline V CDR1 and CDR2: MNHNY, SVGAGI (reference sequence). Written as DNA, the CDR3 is TGTGCCAGCAGGGGGACAGGGACGAATTCACCCCTCCACTTT. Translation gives CASRGTGTNSPLHF.

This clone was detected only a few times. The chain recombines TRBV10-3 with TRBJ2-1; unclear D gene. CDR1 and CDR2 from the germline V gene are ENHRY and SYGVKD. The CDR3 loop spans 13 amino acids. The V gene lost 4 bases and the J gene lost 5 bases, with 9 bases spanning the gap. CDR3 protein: CAISGGKNNEQFF. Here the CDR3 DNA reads TGTGCCATCAGTGGGGGTAAGAACAATGAGCAGTTCTTC.

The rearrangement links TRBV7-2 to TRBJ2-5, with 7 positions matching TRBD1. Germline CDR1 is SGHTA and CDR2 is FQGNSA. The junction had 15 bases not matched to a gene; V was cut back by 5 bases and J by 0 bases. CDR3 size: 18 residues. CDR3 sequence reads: CASSRGTRLDRDQETQYF. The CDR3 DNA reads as TGTGCCAGCAGCCGAGGGACGCGGCTAGACAGGGACCAAGAGACCCAGTACTTC.

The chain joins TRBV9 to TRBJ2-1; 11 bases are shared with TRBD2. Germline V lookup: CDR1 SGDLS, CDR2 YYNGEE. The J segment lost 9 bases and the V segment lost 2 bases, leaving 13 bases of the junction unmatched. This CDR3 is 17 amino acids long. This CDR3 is CASSVTLTSGTLGEQFF. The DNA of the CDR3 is TGTGCCAGCAGCGTGACCCTGACTAGCGGGACGTTAGGTGAGCAGTTCTTC.

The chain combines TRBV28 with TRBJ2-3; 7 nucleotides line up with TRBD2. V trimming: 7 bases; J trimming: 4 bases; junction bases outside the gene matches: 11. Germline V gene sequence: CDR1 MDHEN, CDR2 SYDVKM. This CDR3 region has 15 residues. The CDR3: CASTTVGEGPDTQYF. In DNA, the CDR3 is TGTGCCAGCACCACCGTCGGGGAGGGCCCAGATACGCAGTATTTT. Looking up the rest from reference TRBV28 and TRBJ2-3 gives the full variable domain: DVKVTQSSRYLVKRTGEKVFLECVQDMDHENMFWYRQDPGLGLRLIYFSYDVKMKEKGDIPEGYSVSREKKERFSLILESASTNQTSMYLCASTTVGEGPDTQYFGPGTRLTVL.

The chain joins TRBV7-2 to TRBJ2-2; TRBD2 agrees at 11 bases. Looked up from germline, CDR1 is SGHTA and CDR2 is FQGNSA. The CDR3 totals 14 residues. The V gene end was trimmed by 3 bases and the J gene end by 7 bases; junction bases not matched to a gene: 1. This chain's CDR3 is CASSFTSGGGELFF. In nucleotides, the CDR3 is TGTGCCAGCAGCTTTACTAGCGGGGGCGGGGAGCTGTTTTTT.

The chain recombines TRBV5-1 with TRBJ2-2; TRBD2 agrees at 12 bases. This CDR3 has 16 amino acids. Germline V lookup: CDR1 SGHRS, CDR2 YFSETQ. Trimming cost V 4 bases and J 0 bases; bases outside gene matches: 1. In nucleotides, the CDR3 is TGCGCCAGCAGCAGGACTAGCGGGGCGAACACCGGGGAGCTGTTTTTT. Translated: CASSRTSGANTGELFF.

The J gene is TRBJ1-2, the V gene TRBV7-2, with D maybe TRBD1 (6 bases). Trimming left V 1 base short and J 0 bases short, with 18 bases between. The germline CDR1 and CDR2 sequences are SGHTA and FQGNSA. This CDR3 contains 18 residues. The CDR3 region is CASSLEVWSAGANYGYTF. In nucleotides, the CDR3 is TGTGCCAGCAGCTTAGAGGTATGGTCGGCAGGGGCTAACTATGGCTACACCTTC.

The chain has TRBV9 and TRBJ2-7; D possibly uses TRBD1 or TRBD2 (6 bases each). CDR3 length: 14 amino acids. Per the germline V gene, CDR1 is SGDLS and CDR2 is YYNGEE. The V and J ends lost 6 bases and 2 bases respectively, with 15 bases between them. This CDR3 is CASIRHGGPYEQYF. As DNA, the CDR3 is TGTGCCAGCATAAGGCACGGGGGCCCCTACGAGCAGTACTTC. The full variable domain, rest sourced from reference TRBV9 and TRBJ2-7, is DSGVTQTPKHLITATGQRVTLRCSPRSGDLSVYWYQQSLDQGLQFLIQYYNGEERAKGNILERFSAQQFPDLHSELNLSSLELGDSALYFCASIRHGGPYEQYFGPGTRLTVT.

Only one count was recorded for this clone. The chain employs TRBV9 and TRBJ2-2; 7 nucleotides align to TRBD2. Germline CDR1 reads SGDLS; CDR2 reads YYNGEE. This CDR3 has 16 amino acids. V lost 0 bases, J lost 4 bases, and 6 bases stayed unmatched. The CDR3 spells CASSVGAGVGTGELFF. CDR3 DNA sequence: TGTGCCAGCAGCGTAGGGGCGGGAGTAGGCACCGGGGAGCTGTTTTTT.

CDR3 nucleotides: TGTGCCAGCAGCCAAAGCGGAGGTGGATACGAGCAGTACTTC. It yields the protein CASSQSGGGYEQYF. V and J are TRBV7-8 and TRBJ2-7; D is perhaps TRBD2 (5 bases). The CDR3 consists of 14 residues. Germline V gene lookup returns CDR1 SGHVS and CDR2 FQNEAQ. Trimming shortened V by 5 bases and J by 4 bases, and 15 bases separated the two germline ends.

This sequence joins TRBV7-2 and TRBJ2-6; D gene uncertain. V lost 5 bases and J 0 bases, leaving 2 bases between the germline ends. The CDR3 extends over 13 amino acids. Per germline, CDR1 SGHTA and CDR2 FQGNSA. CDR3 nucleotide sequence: TGTGCCAGCAGCCCCTCTGGGGCCAACGTCCTGACTTTC. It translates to CASSPSGANVLTF.

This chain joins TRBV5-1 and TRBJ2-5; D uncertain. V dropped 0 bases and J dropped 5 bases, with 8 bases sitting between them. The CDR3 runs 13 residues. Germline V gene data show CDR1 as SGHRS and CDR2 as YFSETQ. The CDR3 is CASSLGVGETQYF. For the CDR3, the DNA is TGCGCCAGCAGCTTGGGGGTCGGGGAGACCCAGTACTTC.

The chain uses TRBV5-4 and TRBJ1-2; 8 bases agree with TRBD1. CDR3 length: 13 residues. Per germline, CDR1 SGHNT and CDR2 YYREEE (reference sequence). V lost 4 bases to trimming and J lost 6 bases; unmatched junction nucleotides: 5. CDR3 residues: CASSVDRADGYTF. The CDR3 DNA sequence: TGTGCCAGCAGCGTGGACAGGGCTGATGGCTACACCTTC. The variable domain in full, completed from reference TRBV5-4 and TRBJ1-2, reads ETGVTQSPTHLIKTRGQQVTLRCSSQSGHNTVSWYQQALGQGPQFIFQYYREEENGRGNFPPRFSGLQFPNYSSELNVNALELDDSALYLCASSVDRADGYTFGSGTRLTVV.

For the CDR3, the DNA is TGTGCCAGTAGTATCAAAAGCGGGGGGGCCAGAGAGACCCAGTACTTC. This translates into CASSIKSGGARETQYF. This chain links TRBV19 with TRBJ2-5; the match to TRBD2 covers 10 bases. The CDR3 loop spans 16 amino acids. Germline-derived CDR1 and CDR2 are LNHDA and SQIVND (reference sequence). The V segment lost 3 bases and the J segment 4 bases; nucleotides outside the gene matches: 8. Full variable domain (remainder filled in from reference TRBV19 and TRBJ2-5): DGGITQSPKYLFRKEGQNVTLSCEQNLNHDAMYWYRQDPGQGLRLIYYSQIVNDFQKGDIAEGYSVSREKKESFPLTVTSAQKNPTAFYLCASSIKSGGARETQYFGPGTRLLVL.

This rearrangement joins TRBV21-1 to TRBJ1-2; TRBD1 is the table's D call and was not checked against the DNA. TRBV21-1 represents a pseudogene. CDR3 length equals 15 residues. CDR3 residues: CASSPGQGRRGGYTF. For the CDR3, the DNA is TGTGCCAGCAGTCCGGGACAGGGCCGGAGGGGAGGCTACACCTTC.